In its sample, the clone carrying this T cell receptor (beta chain) was seen many times. Its antigen is unknown. Authors of the study amplified TCR beta CDR3 regions from RNA transcripts. First-round RT-PCR of the TCR CDR3 relied on the HTBI primer set. A single record per CDR3 protein comes from TCRdb applying MiXCR to the multiplex PCR reads. Here the sample spans almost 600,000 distinct CDR3 sequences, more than 11% being singletons. The data originate from a study of T cells in Graves' hyperthyroidism and ophthalmopathy. Study context: Pretreatment peripheral blood was obtained at initial diagnosis.

This CDR3 is 15 amino acids long. V was pared by 6 bases and J by 4 bases, with 16 bases between. Looked up from germline, CDR1 is MNHEY and CDR2 is SMNVEV (reference sequence). Not enrolled were patients with uncontrolled infection, other autoimmune disease, pregnancy or lactation. Findings of the study overall: Blood samples included most of the expanded thyroid clonotypes exceeding 0.001.

This clonotype was obtained from a woman in her 30s with Graves' hyperthyroidism that later progressed to Graves' ophthalmopathy. J is TRBJ1-5 and V is TRBV27; D might be TRBD1 (6 bases). Source material: blood. CDR3 DNA sequence: TGTGCCAGCAGGTCAGACAGGAGGCTGAATCAGCCCCAGCATTTT. As protein: CASRSDRRLNQPQHF.